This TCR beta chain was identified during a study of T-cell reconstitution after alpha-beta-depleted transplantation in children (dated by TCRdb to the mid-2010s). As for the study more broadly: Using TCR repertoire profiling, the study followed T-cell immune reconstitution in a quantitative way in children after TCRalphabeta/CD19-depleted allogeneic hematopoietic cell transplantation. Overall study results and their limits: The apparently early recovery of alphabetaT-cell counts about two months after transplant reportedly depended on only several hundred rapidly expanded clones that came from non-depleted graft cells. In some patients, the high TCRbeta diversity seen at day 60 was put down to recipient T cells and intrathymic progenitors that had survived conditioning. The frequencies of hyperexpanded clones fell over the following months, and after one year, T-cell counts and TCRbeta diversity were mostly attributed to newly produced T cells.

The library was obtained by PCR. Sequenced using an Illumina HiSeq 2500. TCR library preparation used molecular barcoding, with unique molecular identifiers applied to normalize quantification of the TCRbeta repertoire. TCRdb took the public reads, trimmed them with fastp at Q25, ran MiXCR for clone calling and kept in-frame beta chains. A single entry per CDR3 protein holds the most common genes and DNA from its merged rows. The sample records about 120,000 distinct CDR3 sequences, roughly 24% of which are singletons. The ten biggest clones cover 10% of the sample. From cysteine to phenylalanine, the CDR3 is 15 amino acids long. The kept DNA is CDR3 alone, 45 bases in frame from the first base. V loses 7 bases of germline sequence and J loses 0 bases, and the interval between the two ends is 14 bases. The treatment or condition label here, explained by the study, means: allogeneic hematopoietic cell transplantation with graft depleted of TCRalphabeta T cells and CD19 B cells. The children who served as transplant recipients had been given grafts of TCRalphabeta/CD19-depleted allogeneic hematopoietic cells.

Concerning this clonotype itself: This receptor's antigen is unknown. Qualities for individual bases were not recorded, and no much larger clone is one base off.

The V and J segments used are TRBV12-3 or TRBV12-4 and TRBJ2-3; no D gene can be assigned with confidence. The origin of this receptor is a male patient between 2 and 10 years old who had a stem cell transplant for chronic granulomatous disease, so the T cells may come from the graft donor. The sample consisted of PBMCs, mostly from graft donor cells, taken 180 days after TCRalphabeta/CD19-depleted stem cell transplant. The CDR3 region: CASTEDIRSTDTQYF. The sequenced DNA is TGTGCCAGCACCGAAGACATCCGTAGCACAGATACGCAGTATTTT.